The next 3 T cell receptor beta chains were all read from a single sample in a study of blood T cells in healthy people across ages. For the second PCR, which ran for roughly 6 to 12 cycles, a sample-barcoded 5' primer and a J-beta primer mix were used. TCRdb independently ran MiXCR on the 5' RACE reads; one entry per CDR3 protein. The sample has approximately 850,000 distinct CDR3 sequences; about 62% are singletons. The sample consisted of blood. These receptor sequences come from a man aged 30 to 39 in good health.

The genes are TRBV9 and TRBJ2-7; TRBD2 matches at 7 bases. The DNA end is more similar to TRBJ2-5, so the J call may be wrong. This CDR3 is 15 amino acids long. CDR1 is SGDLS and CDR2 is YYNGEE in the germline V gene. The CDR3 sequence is CASSVAQASGETQYF. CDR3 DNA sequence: TGTGCCAGCAGCGTAGCTCAGGCTAGCGGAGAGACCCAGTACTTC.

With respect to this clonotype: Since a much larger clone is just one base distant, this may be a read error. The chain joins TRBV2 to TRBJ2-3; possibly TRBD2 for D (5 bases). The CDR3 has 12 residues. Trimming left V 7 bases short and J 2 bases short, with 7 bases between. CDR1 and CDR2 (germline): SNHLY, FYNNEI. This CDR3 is CASNRDTDTQYF. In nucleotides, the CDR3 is TGTGCCAGCAACCGGGACACAGATACGCAGTATTTT. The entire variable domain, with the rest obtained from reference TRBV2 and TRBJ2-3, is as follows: EPEVTQTPSHQVTQMGQEVILRCVPISNHLYFYWYRQILGQKVEFLVSFYNNEISEKSEIFDDQFSVERPDGSNFTLKIRSTKLEDSAMYFCASNRDTDTQYFGPGTRLTVL.

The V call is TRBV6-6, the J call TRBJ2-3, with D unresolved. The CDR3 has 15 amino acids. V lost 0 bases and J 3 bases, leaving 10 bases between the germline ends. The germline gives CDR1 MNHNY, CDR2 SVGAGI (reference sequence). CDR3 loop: CASSYSSYPTDTQYF. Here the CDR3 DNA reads TGTGCCAGCAGTTACTCGAGTTACCCAACAGATACGCAGTATTTT.